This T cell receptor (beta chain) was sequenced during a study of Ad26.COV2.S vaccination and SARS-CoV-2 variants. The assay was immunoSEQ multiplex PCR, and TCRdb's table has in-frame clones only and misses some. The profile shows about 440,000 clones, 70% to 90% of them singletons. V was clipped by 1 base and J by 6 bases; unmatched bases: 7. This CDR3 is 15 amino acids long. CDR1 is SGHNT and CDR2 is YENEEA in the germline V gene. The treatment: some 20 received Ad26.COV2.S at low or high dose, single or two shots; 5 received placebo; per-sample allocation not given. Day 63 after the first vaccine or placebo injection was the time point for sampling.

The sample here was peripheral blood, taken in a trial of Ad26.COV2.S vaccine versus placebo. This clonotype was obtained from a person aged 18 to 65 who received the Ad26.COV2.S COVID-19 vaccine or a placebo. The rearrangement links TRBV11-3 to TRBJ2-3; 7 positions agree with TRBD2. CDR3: CASSLGGGAGDTQYF. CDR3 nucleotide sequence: TGTGCCAGCAGCTTAGGCGGGGGTGCCGGCGATACGCAGTATTTT.